A selection of T cell receptor beta chains follows, all from one sample in a study of CD8 T cells in Susac syndrome. MiXCR was run by TCRdb on the immunoSEQ multiplex PCR reads, yielding one entry per CDR3 protein. The table includes about 250,000 distinct CDR3 sequences, just under 95% detected once. Sequencing input: CD4+ T cells from PBMCs. Receptors were obtained from a human donor with multiple sclerosis. Each CDR3 is given with its conserved first and last residue. A D gene is named only where the DNA matches it firmly.

J gene	D gene	V gene	CDR3 protein	CDR3 DNA
TRBJ2-5	-	TRBV29-1	CSVDMGRGFTGGQETQYF	TGCAGCGTTGATATGGGGCGCGGGTTCACCGGGGGCCAAGAGACCCAGTACTTC
TRBJ2-7	-	TRBV7-9	CASSLAMGPTSYEQYF	TGTGCCAGCAGCTTAGCGATGGGGCCGACCTCCTACGAGCAGTACTTC
TRBJ2-4	TRBD1	TRBV29-1	CSVVGDRATKNIQYF	TGCAGCGTTGTGGGGGACAGGGCTACCAAAAACATTCAGTACTTC
TRBJ2-7	-	TRBV7-9	CASSPGTGISYEQYF	TGTGCCAGCAGCCCCGGGACGGGGATCTCCTACGAGCAGTACTTC
TRBJ1-5	-	TRBV28	CASSSLGSNQPQHF	TGTGCCAGCAGCTCTCTCGGGTCCAATCAGCCCCAGCATTTT
TRBJ1-5	-	TRBV28	CASSSPLNQPQHF	TGTGCCAGCAGTTCACCCCTTAATCAGCCCCAGCATTTT
TRBJ2-5	TRBD2	TRBV6-1	CASSEALAGARWGETQYF	TGTGCCAGCAGTGAAGCGCTAGCGGGGGCCCGTTGGGGAGAGACCCAGTACTTC
TRBJ2-3	-	TRBV27	CASSLTGRNTDTQYF	TGTGCCAGCAGTTTGACAGGGAGGAACACAGATACGCAGTATTTT
TRBJ2-5	TRBD2	TRBV5-6	CASSLGPGASGYQETQYF	TGTGCCAGCAGCTTGGGGCCCGGGGCTAGCGGGTACCAAGAGACCCAGTACTTC
TRBJ1-2	TRBD1	TRBV27	CASRFHRGAGYTF	TGTGCCAGCAGATTCCACAGGGGAGCGGGCTACACCTTC
TRBJ2-3	-	TRBV7-8	CASSPSTPGTDTQYF	TGTGCCAGCAGCCCTAGCACCCCTGGTACAGATACGCAGTATTTT
TRBJ1-2	TRBD1	TRBV6-5	CASSYLGQGGGYTF	TGTGCCAGCAGTTATCTGGGACAGGGCGGTGGCTACACCTTC
TRBJ2-5	TRBD1	TRBV30	CAWGRNRGFRETQYF	TGTGCCTGGGGACGCAACAGGGGATTCCGGGAGACCCAGTACTTC
TRBJ1-4	-	TRBV7-9	CASSLSVTNEKLFF	TGTGCCAGCAGCTTATCGGTAACTAATGAAAAACTGTTTTTT
TRBJ1-4	-	TRBV9	CASSGRQGSEKLFF	TGTGCCAGCAGCGGCCGGCAGGGCAGTGAAAAACTGTTTTTT
TRBJ1-3	TRBD1	TRBV7-9	CASSRTGDGNTIYF	TGTGCCAGCAGCCGTACAGGGGACGGAAACACCATATATTTT
TRBJ1-1	TRBD1	TRBV29-1	CSTQAGGIVTEAFF	TGCAGCACCCAGGCAGGGGGCATTGTAACTGAAGCTTTCTTT
TRBJ2-3	-	TRBV3-1	CASSQDRRGATPTDTQYF	TGTGCCAGCAGCCAAGATCGGCGAGGTGCTACCCCCACAGATACGCAGTATTTT
TRBJ2-3	-	TRBV4-1	CASSQVRASTDTQYF	TGCGCCAGCAGCCAAGTTAGGGCTAGCACAGATACGCAGTATTTT
TRBJ1-1	-	TRBV29-1	CSVELKMNTEAFF	TGCAGCGTTGAACTTAAGATGAACACTGAAGCTTTCTTT
TRBJ1-1	-	TRBV4-1	CASSQDLMGLNTEAFF	TGCGCCAGCAGCCAAGATCTCATGGGTCTGAACACTGAAGCTTTCTTT
TRBJ1-2	TRBD1	TRBV24-1	CATSDTTGELGYTF	TGTGCCACCAGTGACACGACAGGGGAGCTTGGCTACACCTTC
TRBJ1-2	-	TRBV29-1	CSVAAVGYGYTF	TGCAGCGTTGCGGCGGTCGGCTATGGCTACACCTTC